Shown below are 20 T cell receptor beta chains from a single sample sequenced in a study of regulatory T cells in long-lasting Graves disease. Regarding time point: newly diagnosed GD, antithyroid drugs for less than 3 months. RNA from PBMCs was the source of the TCR library. To make TCR beta libraries, researchers used iRepertoire HTBI primers and Arm-PCR of CDR3 regions. TCRdb ran MiXCR on the multiplex PCR reads and lists one entry per CDR3 protein. The repertoire includes some 350,000 distinct CDR3 sequences, roughly 17% of them detected once, and roughly a fifth sits in the top ten. These data also formed part of another study, on T cells in Graves' hyperthyroidism and ophthalmopathy.

The input for sequencing was peripheral blood mononuclear cells (PBMCs), taken at new diagnosis, from a patient treated with antithyroid drugs. The receptors were sampled from a woman between 18 and 30 years old with Graves disease.

This clonotype has a handful of counts. V gene TRBV12-5 combines with J gene TRBJ1-2, with unresolved D. V was clipped by 1 base and J by 5 bases, with 8 bases between them. This CDR3 is 13 amino acids long. Germline CDR1 LGHNT, CDR2 FRNRAP. The CDR3 protein is CASGLGQEYGYTF. The CDR3 DNA reads TGTGCTAGTGGTTTGGGGCAGGAATATGGCTACACCTTC.

J is TRBJ1-6 and V is TRBV2; a weak D match, TRBD1 (6 bases). The CDR3 runs to 16 residues. Trimming pared 2 bases from V and 9 bases from J, leaving 17 bases between. CDR1 and CDR2 from the germline V gene are SNHLY and FYNNEI. CDR3 loop: CASSEREVTGTSPLHF. CDR3 sequence (DNA): TGTGCCAGCAGTGAACGGGAGGTAACAGGGACTTCACCCCTCCACTTT.

The V call is TRBV7-2, the J call TRBJ2-7, with D hard to call. CDR3 length: 14 amino acids. V was shortened by 2 bases and J by 3 bases, with 11 bases between the two germline ends. Germline lookup yields CDR1 SGHTA and CDR2 FQGNSA. Written as DNA, the CDR3 is TGTGCCAGCAGCTTAACGGACCTGAACTACGAGCAGTACTTC. Amino acid sequence: CASSLTDLNYEQYF.

The rearrangement uses TRBV19 and TRBJ2-2, with TRBD2 matching 12 bases. From germline, CDR1 is LNHDA and CDR2 SQIVND (reference sequence). After removal of 8 bases from V and 4 bases from J, the junction contained 8 bases not matched to a gene. This CDR3 is 16 amino acids long. The CDR3 is CASGKTSGSATGELFF. As DNA, the CDR3 is TGTGCCAGTGGGAAGACTAGCGGGAGCGCCACCGGGGAGCTGTTTTTT.

This clonotype was seen many times. The chain is built from TRBV9 and TRBJ2-7; tentative D call: TRBD1 (7 bases). This CDR3 has 15 amino acids. Germline values: CDR1 SGDLS, CDR2 YYNGEE. Trimming removed 4 bases from V and 4 bases from J, with 18 bases in between. The DNA of the CDR3 is TGTGCCAGCAGCTCGGGCCGGACAGGAGGGTACGAGCAGTACTTC. Its translation: CASSSGRTGGYEQYF.

In this sample, this clonotype turned up many times. The chain recombines TRBV6-2 or TRBV6-3 with TRBJ2-5; the D gene could be TRBD1 or TRBD2 (5 bases each). V was shortened by 8 bases and J by 5 bases, with 21 bases between the two germline ends. This CDR3 contains 15 residues. Germline CDR1 is MNHEY and CDR2 is SVGEGT. This CDR3 reads CASPKGMGPGETQYF. DNA for the CDR3: TGTGCCAGCCCCAAGGGTATGGGACCGGGGGAGACCCAGTACTTC.

This clonotype was observed many times. The chain carries TRBV18 and TRBJ2-3; 7 bases are a match to TRBD2. V shed 2 bases, J shed 0 bases, and the junction held 2 bases outside the gene matches. The CDR3 consists of 15 residues. Germline-derived CDR1 and CDR2 are KGHSH and LQKENI. CDR3 sequence: CASSPAAGSTDTQYF. DNA of the CDR3: TGTGCCAGCTCACCAGCAGCGGGAAGCACAGATACGCAGTATTTT.

This clonotype was seen a few times. The V and J genes are TRBV4-2 and TRBJ2-3; 12 bases map to TRBD2. The CDR3 length is 16 residues. Germline CDR1 reads LGHNA; CDR2 reads YNFKEQ. Trimming took 0 bases from V and 6 from J; bases not matched to a gene: 4. The CDR3 loop is CASSQETSGSTDTQYF. CDR3 nucleotide sequence: TGTGCCAGCAGCCAAGAGACTAGCGGGAGTACGGATACGCAGTATTTT.

This clonotype was observed a few times. The junction departs from germline at one end; a sequencing error may be responsible. The rearrangement uses TRBV7-7 and TRBJ1-2; D may be TRBD1 (6 bases). The CDR3 is 18 residues long. Germline V gene lookup returns CDR1 SSHAT and CDR2 FNYEAQ (reference sequence). CDR3 protein: CASSLESNRAILLYGYTF. As DNA, the CDR3 is TGTGCTAGCAGCTTAGAATCCAACAGGGCCATCCTACTCTATGGCTACACCTTC.

This clonotype was detected many times. The chain uses TRBV6-1 and TRBJ2-5; tentative D call: TRBD1 (5 bases). V was clipped by 4 bases and J by 3 bases, with 9 bases between them. Germline loops: CDR1 MNHNS, CDR2 SASEGT. This CDR3 region has 13 residues. The CDR3 bases are TGTGCCAGCAGTGCTACCAGGGAAGAGACCCAGTACTTC. The encoded protein is CASSATREETQYF.

This clonotype was seen ten or more times. The rearrangement joins TRBV20-1 to TRBJ2-1; D uncertain. Germline values: CDR1 DFQATT, CDR2 SNEGSKA (reference sequence). The CDR3 spans 12 residues. V shed 1 base and J shed 8 bases, with 9 bases lying between them. The CDR3 spells CSARAGLDEQFF. The DNA of the CDR3 is TGCAGTGCTAGAGCCGGGCTCGATGAGCAGTTCTTC.

This clonotype was seen repeatedly, ten times or more. The V gene is TRBV9, the J gene TRBJ2-1, with a weak D call TRBD2 (6 bases). Trimming removed 0 bases from V and 0 bases from J, with 7 bases in between. The CDR3 spans 15 residues. Looked up from germline, CDR1 is SGDLS and CDR2 is YYNGEE. The CDR3 reads CASSVDGGSYNEQFF. DNA of the CDR3: TGTGCCAGCAGCGTAGACGGGGGCTCCTACAATGAGCAGTTCTTC.

This clonotype was observed at least ten times. The rearrangement joins TRBV11-2 to TRBJ2-7; TRBD2 matches at 9 bases. This CDR3 is 15 amino acids long. V shed 6 bases and J 3 bases; nucleotides not matched to a gene: 9. Per the germline V gene, CDR1 is SGHAT and CDR2 is FQNNGV. The CDR3 reads CASRSNSGSVYEQYF. CDR3 in DNA: TGTGCCAGCAGATCAAATAGCGGGAGTGTCTACGAGCAGTACTTC.

This clonotype was counted ten times or more. V and J are TRBV28 and TRBJ1-5, with no clear D. CDR1 and CDR2 from the germline V gene are MDHEN and SYDVKM. V was trimmed by 3 bases and J by 0 bases, leaving 9 bases between them. CDR3 length: 15 amino acids. The CDR3, as DNA: TGTGCCAGCAGTTTGCGGCAGACTAGCAATCAGCCCCAGCATTTT. Residues: CASSLRQTSNQPQHF.

This clonotype was seen repeatedly, ten times or more. The chain has TRBV20-1 and TRBJ2-2; D is unclear. V was trimmed by 6 bases and J by 2 bases, leaving 16 bases between them. Germline V gives CDR1 DFQATT, CDR2 SNEGSKA (reference sequence). The CDR3 covers 15 residues. The CDR3 DNA follows: TGCAGTGCCGTGCCGGTACTTACTAACACCGGGGAGCTGTTTTTT. Translating gives CSAVPVLTNTGELFF.

This clonotype was counted many times. The CDR3 loop reads CASSLGTANNEQFF. The CDR3 region has the DNA TGTGCCAGCAGCTTAGGGACAGCCAACAATGAGCAGTTCTTC. The V and J genes are TRBV7-8 and TRBJ2-1, with a possible D match to TRBD1 (6 bases). V lost 1 base and J 5 bases, leaving 9 bases between the germline ends. The CDR3 sequence is 14 residues long. CDR1 and CDR2 (germline): SGHVS, FQNEAQ.

A few counts support this clonotype. The chain joins TRBV6-1 to TRBJ2-1; possibly TRBD2 for D (6 bases). This CDR3 is built from 13 residues. V was clipped by 8 bases and J by 0 bases, with 8 bases between them. Germline V gene data show CDR1 as MNHNS and CDR2 as SASEGT. CDR3: CASQRVSYNEQFF. The CDR3 region has the DNA TGTGCCAGCCAGCGGGTCTCCTACAATGAGCAGTTCTTC.

The chain carries TRBV6-2 or TRBV6-3 and TRBJ2-3; D unresolved. Trimming removed 7 bases at V and 2 bases at J, with 7 bases between. The CDR3 is made up of 12 amino acids. Germline V lookup: CDR1 MNHEY, CDR2 SVGEGT. The CDR3 nucleotides are TGTGCCAGCACCGCCTACACAGATACGCAGTATTTT. Translated, it gives CASTAYTDTQYF.

Turning to this clonotype: The junction shows a germline mismatch at one end, possibly a read error. The rearrangement links TRBV28 to TRBJ1-6, with 7 bases identical to TRBD1. Germline V gene data show CDR1 as MDHEN and CDR2 as SYDVKM. This CDR3 contains 14 residues. The CDR3, as DNA: TGTGTCAGCAGTTTGGGACAGCTTAATTCACCCCTCCACTTT. As protein: CVSSLGQLNSPLHF.

This clonotype was seen ten or more times. The V and J genes are TRBV6-1 and TRBJ2-7; D possibly uses TRBD1 or TRBD2 (6 bases each). V gave up 1 base and J gave up 5 bases, with 15 bases separating them. The length of the CDR3 is 15 residues. Germline V gene lookup returns CDR1 MNHNS and CDR2 SASEGT. Here the CDR3 DNA reads TGTGCCAGCAGTGAAGTCGGGGGCGCGTTCGACGAGCAGTACTTC. Encoded protein: CASSEVGGAFDEQYF.